Shown below are 27 T cell receptor beta chains from a single sample sequenced in a study of T-cell reconstitution after alpha-beta-depleted transplantation in children. Unique molecular identifiers were built into the TCRbeta library. From the PCR reads, TCRdb called clonotypes with MiXCR, one entry per CDR3 protein. Here the sample spans about 900,000 distinct CDR3 sequences, around 30% being singletons. Source: PBMCs, mostly from graft donor cells, taken 360 days after TCRalphabeta/CD19-depleted stem cell transplant. Receptor source: a boy less than two years old who had a stem cell transplant for SCID, so the T cells may come from the graft donor.

This clonotype came up a few times. The chain carries TRBV12-3 or TRBV12-4 and TRBJ2-7, with D perhaps given as TRBD1 or TRBD2 (5 bases each). The CDR3 is 14 amino acids. The ends were cut back, 1 base at V and 6 bases at J, with 13 bases in the middle. CDR3 loop: CASSLGDPSGEQYF. CDR3 nucleotide sequence: TGTGCCAGCAGTTTAGGGGACCCTTCGGGCGAGCAGTACTTC.

This sequence joins TRBV6-6 and TRBJ1-5, with D tentatively TRBD1 (5 bases). The ends were cut back, 6 bases at V and 7 bases at J, with 10 bases in the middle. Germline-derived CDR1 and CDR2 are MNHNY and SVGAGI (reference sequence). This CDR3 is built from 12 residues. Here the CDR3 DNA reads TGTGCCAGCAGCGAAGGGGTCCAGCCCCAGCATTTT. Its translation: CASSEGVQPQHF.

The chain has TRBV12-3 or TRBV12-4 and TRBJ1-1; a weak D match, TRBD1 (5 bases). Trimming cost V 3 bases and J 6 bases, with 11 bases left between them. This CDR3 has 13 residues. The CDR3 sequence: CASSLGQSSEAFF. DNA of the CDR3: TGTGCCAGCAGTTTGGGGCAGTCATCTGAAGCTTTCTTT.

This clonotype was seen repeatedly, ten times or more. The genes are TRBV5-1 and TRBJ1-3, with D uncertain. The CDR3 is 14 residues long. Per the germline V gene, CDR1 is SGHRS and CDR2 is YFSETQ. The V end lost 0 bases, the J end lost 0 bases, and 4 bases lay between the germline ends. The CDR3 loop reads CASSLGDSGNTIYF. The DNA of the CDR3 is TGCGCCAGCAGCTTGGGCGACTCTGGAAACACCATATATTTT.

This clonotype was counted a few times. V and J are TRBV20-1 and TRBJ1-2, with D unclear. Germline V gene data show CDR1 as DFQATT and CDR2 as SNEGSKA (reference sequence). The CDR3 has 13 residues. V was clipped by 0 bases and J by 5 bases, with 10 bases between them. DNA for the CDR3: TGCAGTGCTAGAGAGGGTAAAGAATATGGCTACACCTTC. Amino acids: CSAREGKEYGYTF.

This chain connects TRBV2 to TRBJ2-1; D could derive from TRBD1 or TRBD2 (6 bases each). V was cut by 4 bases and J by 3 bases, with 10 bases left in between. CDR3 length: 14 amino acids. Germline V lookup: CDR1 SNHLY, CDR2 FYNNEI. CDR3 sequence reads: CASSGGANYNEQFF. The CDR3 DNA reads as TGTGCCAGCAGTGGGGGGGCCAACTACAATGAGCAGTTCTTC. Filled out from reference TRBV2 and TRBJ2-1, the complete variable domain reads EPEVTQTPSHQVTQMGQEVILRCVPISNHLYFYWYRQILGQKVEFLVSFYNNEISEKSEIFDDQFSVERPDGSNFTLKIRSTKLEDSAMYFCASSGGANYNEQFFGPGTRLTVL.

The V and J genes are TRBV15 and TRBJ2-2, with D perhaps matching TRBD1 (6 bases). Germline loops: CDR1 LNHNV, CDR2 YYDKDF (reference sequence). This CDR3 has 16 residues. V was clipped by 3 bases and J by 1 base, with 12 bases between them. CDR3 bases: TGTGCCACCAGCAGTGACGACAGGAGGAACACCGGGGAGCTGTTTTTT. It specifies CATSSDDRRNTGELFF.

The chain has TRBV5-1 and TRBJ2-7; D is tentatively TRBD1 or TRBD2 (6 bases each). The CDR3 totals 12 residues. V lost 7 bases and J lost 6, with 14 bases in between. Germline CDR1 reads SGHRS; CDR2 reads YFSETQ. The CDR3, as DNA: TGCGCCAGCGGAGGAGGGGGAGGCGAGCAGTACTTC. Protein sequence: CASGGGGGEQYF.

This clonotype was found a few times. The V gene is TRBV3-1, the J gene TRBJ2-3; tentative D call: TRBD1 (7 bases). The V gene's germline CDR1 is LGHDT and CDR2 YNNKEL (reference sequence). The CDR3 totals 17 residues. Trimming removed 1 base at V and 3 bases at J, with 17 bases between. CDR3 sequence reads: CASSQGKVAGGTDTQYF. CDR3 nucleotides: TGTGCCAGCAGCCAAGGGAAGGTGGCAGGGGGGACAGATACGCAGTATTTT.

This sequence joins TRBV11-1 and TRBJ2-5; D not certain. There are 15 residues in the CDR3. CDR1 SGHAT and CDR2 FQDESV come from the germline V gene (reference sequence). V was pared by 5 bases and J by 2 bases, with 15 bases between. CDR3 DNA sequence: TGTGCCAGCAGCCCAACCATGGCCCCTCAAGAGACCCAGTACTTC. It specifies CASSPTMAPQETQYF.

This clonotype has more than one count but fewer than ten. The chain uses TRBV4-1 and TRBJ2-1; D might be TRBD2 (5 bases). V lost 5 bases to trimming and J lost 6 bases, with 23 bases between them. The germline V gene encodes CDR1 MGHRA and CDR2 YSYEKL. The CDR3 has 17 residues. CDR3 nucleotides: TGCGCCAGCAGCACGACATACGGGATCCGGAACTCCAATGAGCAGTTCTTC. Amino acid sequence: CASSTTYGIRNSNEQFF.

This clonotype was counted many times. The chain couples TRBV9 to TRBJ2-3; D remains unclear. V lost 3 bases, J lost 2 bases, and 10 bases lay in between. CDR3 length equals 14 residues. Germline V gene data show CDR1 as SGDLS and CDR2 as YYNGEE. The DNA of the CDR3 is TGTGCCAGCAGCGCCCGCTACGCCACAGATACGCAGTATTTT. The encoded protein is CASSARYATDTQYF.

This clonotype was detected a few times. CDR3 region: CASDADRNEQFF. In DNA, the CDR3 is TGTGCCAGCGACGCAGACAGAAATGAGCAGTTCTTC. This chain joins TRBV2 and TRBJ2-1; tentatively, D is TRBD1 (5 bases). In germline, CDR1 is SNHLY, CDR2 FYNNEI. Trimming removed 8 bases at V and 7 bases at J, with 12 bases between. This CDR3 has 12 amino acids.

The gene calls are TRBV6-2 or TRBV6-3 and TRBJ1-2; D is undetermined. The CDR3 length is 12 residues. Germline V gene sequence: CDR1 MNHEY, CDR2 SVGEGT. The germline V and J ends were trimmed by 8 bases and 0 bases, with 7 bases remaining between them. DNA of the CDR3: TGTGCCAGCGGGAAAGCTAACTATGGCTACACCTTC. This translates into CASGKANYGYTF.

The V and J genes are TRBV7-6 and TRBJ2-1; 7 bases are shared with TRBD2. The CDR3 loop spans 12 amino acids. From germline, CDR1 is SGHVS and CDR2 FNYEAQ. The V segment lost 9 bases and the J segment 8 bases; nucleotides outside the gene matches: 7. This CDR3 reads CASQAGLDEQFF. CDR3 DNA: TGTGCCAGTCAAGCGGGGTTGGATGAGCAGTTCTTC.

This clonotype was observed a handful of times. The chain has TRBV28 and TRBJ2-3; 9 bases are shared with TRBD1. CDR1 and CDR2 (germline): MDHEN, SYDVKM. The CDR3 has 15 residues. V dropped 6 bases and J dropped 1; count of bases not matched to a gene: 5. The chain's CDR3 is CASRHRDRGTDTQYF. CDR3 DNA sequence: TGTGCCAGCAGGCACCGGGACAGGGGCACAGATACGCAGTATTTT.

This chain links TRBV4-1 with TRBJ2-1; no clear D gene. This CDR3 comprises 14 residues. CDR1 is MGHRA and CDR2 is YSYEKL in the germline V gene. The V gene lost 1 base and the J gene lost 7 bases, with 11 bases spanning the gap. The CDR3 protein is CASSQGVVSNEQFF. The CDR3 bases are TGCGCCAGCAGCCAAGGGGTAGTTTCTAATGAGCAGTTCTTC.

V is TRBV20-1 and J is TRBJ2-1, with a possible D match to TRBD1 (6 bases). This CDR3 region has 16 residues. The germline V gene has CDR1 DFQATT and CDR2 SNEGSKA (reference sequence). V shed 0 bases and J shed 4 bases, with 16 bases lying between them. The chain's CDR3 is CSARDQKAGAYNEQFF. The CDR3 nucleotides read TGCAGTGCTAGAGATCAAAAGGCAGGGGCGTACAATGAGCAGTTCTTC.

This clonotype was observed many times. The chain is built from TRBV3-1 and TRBJ2-3, with D unresolved. Germline V gene data show CDR1 as LGHDT and CDR2 as YNNKEL (reference sequence). The CDR3 contains 13 residues. V gave up 8 bases and J gave up 2 bases, with 11 bases separating them. In DNA, the CDR3 is TGTGCCAGCCGGGCATGGACCACAGATACGCAGTATTTT. Protein sequence: CASRAWTTDTQYF.

The sample holds a few counts of this clonotype. This chain connects TRBV24-1 to TRBJ2-5, with a weak D call TRBD1 (6 bases). CDR3 length: 15 residues. Per germline, CDR1 KGHDR and CDR2 SFDVKD. V was pared by 3 bases and J by 5 bases, with 15 bases between. CDR3 residues: CATSDRQGFEETQYF. CDR3 nucleotides: TGTGCCACCAGTGATCGCCAGGGGTTCGAGGAGACCCAGTACTTC.

As DNA, the CDR3 is TGTGCCTCAAGGGGGACAGATAAAGAGACCCAGTACTTC. Encoded protein: CASRGTDKETQYF. The rearrangement uses TRBV12-3 or TRBV12-4 and TRBJ2-5; 7 nucleotides match TRBD1. The CDR3 loop spans 13 amino acids. V trimming: 11 bases; J trimming: 3 bases; junction bases outside the gene matches: 9.

The chain joins TRBV13 to TRBJ2-6; no clear D. V lost 1 base, J lost 1 base, and 11 bases lay in between. The CDR3 sequence is 17 residues long. Germline V CDR1 and CDR2: PRHDT, FYEKMQ (reference sequence). In nucleotides, the CDR3 is TGTGCCAGCAGCTTAGTAGTCTTGGGATCTGGGGCCAACGTCCTGACTTTC. It is translated as CASSLVVLGSGANVLTF.

The CDR3 coding sequence is TGCAGTGCTAGTGTTAGGGCAGGGGAAGGGGCCGGGGAGCTGTTTTTT. It codes for CSASVRAGEGAGELFF. The chain has TRBV20-1 and TRBJ2-2; possible D gene TRBD1, 6 bases. The length of the CDR3 is 16 residues. Germline-derived CDR1 and CDR2 are DFQATT and SNEGSKA (reference sequence). The V gene lost 3 bases and the J gene lost 6 bases, with 20 bases spanning the gap.

The V and J genes are TRBV29-1 and TRBJ2-3; D is unclear. The CDR3 spans 16 residues. V was pared by 2 bases and J by 4 bases, with 19 bases between. CDR1 is SQVTM, CDR2 ANQGSEA, per germline. This CDR3 is CSVETLGSKAADTQYF. The CDR3 bases are TGCAGCGTTGAAACCCTCGGGTCGAAGGCAGCAGATACGCAGTATTTT.

In its sample, this clonotype was seen a few times. The chain has TRBV27 and TRBJ2-1; 11 bases line up with TRBD1. The ends lost 4 bases at V and 7 bases at J; junction bases unmatched: 6. The CDR3 has 15 residues. Germline V gene lookup returns CDR1 MNHEY and CDR2 SMNVEV (reference sequence). The CDR3 DNA sequence: TGTGCCAGCAGTTCGGGACAGGGGGGCCGGAATGAGCAGTTCTTC. Encoded protein: CASSSGQGGRNEQFF.

This clonotype was detected a few times. This sequence joins TRBV5-1 and TRBJ2-2; D ambiguous. Deletions cut 1 base from V and 0 bases from J, with 7 bases between. CDR3 length equals 15 residues. Germline-derived CDR1 and CDR2 are SGHRS and YFSETQ. The CDR3 DNA follows: TGCGCCAGCAGCTTGAGTCTCCCGAACACCGGGGAGCTGTTTTTT. Translation gives CASSLSLPNTGELFF.

The V gene is TRBV2, the J gene TRBJ1-1; tentatively, D is TRBD1 (6 bases). Germline assignment: CDR1 SNHLY and CDR2 FYNNEI. V was pared by 7 bases and J by 6 bases, with 12 bases between. This CDR3 has 12 amino acids. This chain's CDR3 is CASKGEFAEAFF. The CDR3 coding sequence is TGTGCCAGCAAGGGGGAGTTCGCTGAAGCTTTCTTT.